The entry below gives a single T cell receptor (beta chain) sequence along with its context. These data are taken from a study of blood T cell repertoires in COVID-19. About the study: Samples representing acute and convalescent COVID-19 were sourced from the United States, Italy and Spain. Sources were T cells, B-cell-depleted T cells, or PBMCs; the material itself was cDNA or gDNA.

In the original workflow: Amplification of reference gene primers provided the estimated nucleated cell counts. Repertoires were generated with immunoSEQ multiplex PCR, while TCRdb's copy carries only in-frame clones and drops some. The D gene and trimming were derived from the DNA, and the V and J assignments and clone size from that table. The sample lists under 300,000 clones, approximately 86% occurring once. While infection was still active, Seattle patients were enrolled and then followed longitudinally. V lost 5 bases and J lost 0, with 14 bases in between. The V gene's germline CDR1 is LNHDA and CDR2 SQIVND (reference sequence). The length of the CDR3 is 16 residues.

This sequence originates from a woman in her 70s with COVID-19, enrolled during active disease. The sequenced material came from peripheral blood. This chain links TRBV19 with TRBJ2-1; D remains unclear. The CDR3 here is CASSAPRYNSYNEQFF. The CDR3 DNA reads TGTGCCAGTAGTGCCCCCCGGTATAACTCCTACAATGAGCAGTTCTTC.